This T cell receptor beta chain originates from a study of shared clonotypes between healthy human individuals. Profiled with immunoSEQ multiplex PCR; TCRdb holds only in-frame clones, not every one. Among about 2.4 million clones listed, approximately 94% were seen once. Germline values: CDR1 ENHRY, CDR2 SYGVKD. V was clipped by 6 bases and J by 7 bases, with 9 bases between them. This CDR3 comprises 11 residues. This clonotype was sampled from a man aged 18 to 30 in good health. This chain links TRBV10-3 with TRBJ1-2; D call uncertain. What was sequenced was naive CD4+ T cells sorted from blood. Specified subset: CD45RA+ positively selected. DNA for the CDR3: TGTGCCATCAGCACTCCGGGTGGCTACACCTTC. As protein: CAISTPGGYTF.